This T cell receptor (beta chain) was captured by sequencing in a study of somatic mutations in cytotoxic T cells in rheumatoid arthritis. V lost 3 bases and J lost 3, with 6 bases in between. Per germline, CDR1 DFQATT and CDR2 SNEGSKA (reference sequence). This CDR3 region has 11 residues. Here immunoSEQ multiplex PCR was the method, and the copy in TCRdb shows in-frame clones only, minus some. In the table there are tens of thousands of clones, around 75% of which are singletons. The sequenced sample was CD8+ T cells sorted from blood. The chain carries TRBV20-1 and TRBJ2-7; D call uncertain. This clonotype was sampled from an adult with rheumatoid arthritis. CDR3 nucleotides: TGCAGTGCTAGTAATAGCTACGAGCAGTACTTC. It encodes CSASNSYEQYF.